This T cell receptor beta chain was recovered during a study of vaccination effects on CD4 cells after COVID-19. The wider study: The participants, recipients of two vaccine doses, got either BNT162b2 or mRNA-1273. General study points: Among infection- and vaccine-induced clones, marked clonal contraction occurred late after vaccination.

TCRdb keeps only in-frame clones here, not all; method: immunoSEQ multiplex PCR. This sample has roughly 20,000 clones, with about 71% found just once. Turning to this clone: Its specificity is not known.

Before any sequencing was done, the ViraFEST assay used viral peptide pools to expand antigen-specific CD4+ T cells. Culturing for 10 days preceded CD4+ T cell isolation. Nucleocapsid antibodies were negative in the vaccine recipients, who had never had SARS-CoV-2 infection. At days 3 and 7, half of the medium was exchanged for IL-2 medium. Trimming at V came to 5 bases and at J to 4 bases, leaving 8 bases not matched to a gene. The CDR3 runs to 15 residues. Germline CDR1 SGHNT, CDR2 YYREEE (reference sequence). Sequencing was performed on CD4+ T cells from PBMCs cultured with HCoV-229E spike peptides, taken before COVID-19 vaccination. This TCR derives from a human donor who received a COVID-19 vaccine. The V and J genes are TRBV5-4 and TRBJ2-1; TRBD2 matches at 8 bases. The CDR3 spells CASSRRVAGYNEQFF. The CDR3 coding sequence is TGTGCCAGCAGTCGTCGGGTAGCGGGGTACAATGAGCAGTTCTTC.